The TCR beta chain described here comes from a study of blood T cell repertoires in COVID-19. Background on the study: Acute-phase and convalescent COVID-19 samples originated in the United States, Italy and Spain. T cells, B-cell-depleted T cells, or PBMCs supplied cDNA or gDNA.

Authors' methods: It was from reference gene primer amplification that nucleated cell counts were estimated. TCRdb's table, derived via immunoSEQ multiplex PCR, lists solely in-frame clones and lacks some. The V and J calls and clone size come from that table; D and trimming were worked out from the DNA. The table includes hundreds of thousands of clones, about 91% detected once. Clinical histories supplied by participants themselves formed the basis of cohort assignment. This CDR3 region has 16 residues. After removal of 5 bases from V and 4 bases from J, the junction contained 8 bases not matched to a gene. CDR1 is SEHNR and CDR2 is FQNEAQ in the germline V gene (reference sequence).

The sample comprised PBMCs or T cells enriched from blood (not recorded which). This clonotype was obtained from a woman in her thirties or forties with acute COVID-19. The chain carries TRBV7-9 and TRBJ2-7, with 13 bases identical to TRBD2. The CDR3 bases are TGTGCCAGCAGCCCTGGACTAGCGGGGGTGGTATACGAGCAGTACTTC. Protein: CASSPGLAGVVYEQYF.